This T cell receptor beta chain was recovered during a study of beta chain features in type 1 diabetes. The study's findings and limits: A potential PCR bias toward shorter templates would be equal in patient and control samples.

cDNA synthesis used the whole RNA isolate, giving expressed TCRB sequences. Some clones are missing from TCRdb's copy, which holds only in-frame ones; the method was immunoSEQ multiplex PCR. The sample yields 310,000 or so clones, approximately 8% seen once. The V end lost 1 base, the J end lost 0 bases, and 10 bases lay between the germline ends. The CDR3 is made up of 16 amino acids. Germline loops: CDR1 LGHNA, CDR2 YNFKEQ. In regard to this clone: Its target is not known.

Sorting gave populations that all exceeded 98% purity. The chain combines TRBV4-2 with TRBJ2-1; D unresolved. This clonotype was sampled from a woman under 30 in good health. Material for sequencing was central memory CD4+ T cells from blood. The CDR3 sequence is CASSQGHESSYNEQFF. In nucleotides, the CDR3 is TGTGCCAGCAGCCAAGGGCATGAAAGCTCCTACAATGAGCAGTTCTTC.